The T cell receptor beta chain described here comes from a study of blood T cell repertoires in COVID-19. Authors' data handling: Researchers report that nucleated cell counts were estimated from reference gene primer amplification. Assay: immunoSEQ multiplex PCR; the TCRdb copy retains only in-frame clones and omits some. The V and J calls and clone size are taken from that table; D and trimming were inferred from the DNA. The sample contains 110,000 or so clones, around 80% of which appear only once. The CDR3 sequence is 14 residues long. V shed 4 bases and J 5 bases; nucleotides not matched to a gene: 7. In germline, CDR1 is MGHRA, CDR2 YSYEKL. This clone was seen a few times.

The genes are TRBV4-1 and TRBJ2-5; 7 bases agree with TRBD2. The receptor's source is a man aged 70-80 years with acute or convalescent COVID-19. The sample was peripheral blood. CDR3 coding DNA: TGCGCCAGCAGCCGTTCGGCGGGGGAGGAGACCCAGTACTTC. This codes for CASSRSAGEETQYF.